The rows below give T cell receptor beta chains drawn from one sample of a study of cytomegalovirus exposure and HLA in healthy donors. Some clones are missing from TCRdb's copy, which holds only in-frame ones; the method was immunoSEQ multiplex PCR. The sample lists roughly 130,000 clones; roughly 79% were seen once. The sample consisted of PBMCs. The receptors originated from a young man in good health and CMV-seronegative. CDR3s include the opening cysteine and the closing phenylalanine or tryptophan. A D gene is named only where the DNA matches it firmly. Size is stated for part of the rows, as once, few or many counts, or as a class when the clone is expanded.

>TRBJ2-7|TRBD2|.|TRBV13
TGTGCCAGCAGTCTAGCGGGGGGCTGGAGCTCCTACGAGCAGTACTTC
CASSLAGGWSSYEQYF
>TRBJ2-2|.|.|TRBV6-1
TGTGCCAGGATTCCTGGACAGCAGAACACCGGGGAGCTGTTTTTT
CARIPGQQNTGELFF
>TRBJ1-3|.|once|TRBV18
TGTGCCAGCTCACCGGGCCGCAGCTCTGGAAACACCATATATTTT
CASSPGRSSGNTIYF
>TRBJ1-1|.|.|TRBV15
TGTGCCACCAGCAGAGACAGGAACACTGAAGCTTTCTTT
CATSRDRNTEAFF
>TRBJ2-3|.|.|TRBV19
TGTGCCAGTAGCTCCCCGGGGGGCACAGATACGCAGTATTTT
CASSSPGGTDTQYF
>TRBJ1-6|.|.|TRBV7-2
TGTGCCAGCAGCTTACGTTTGGACATGTCTTATTCACCCCTCCACTTT
CASSLRLDMSYSPLHF
>TRBJ1-1|.|once|TRBV7-2
TGTGCCAGCACCAACAGGGCGACTGGTGAAGCTTTCTTT
CASTNRATGEAFF
>TRBJ2-3|TRBD2|.|TRBV30
TGTGCCTCTTCGGGACTAGCGGATCCCACAGATACGCAGTATTTT
CASSGLADPTDTQYF
>TRBJ1-6|.|.|TRBV4-2
TGTGCCAGCAGCCTCGAGGCAAGTTTACAACTCCACTTT
CASSLEASLQLHF
>TRBJ1-2|.|.|TRBV5-1
TGCGCCAGCCACCCCGGGTCCCTCTATGGCTACACCTTC
CASHPGSLYGYTF
>TRBJ1-2|TRBD1|.|TRBV7-3
TGTGCCAGCAGCCCGACAGGGACTCCCTTC
CASSPTGTPF
>TRBJ2-1|TRBD1|few|TRBV10-3
TGTGCCATCAGAAGGACAGGGGGTGTATCCTACAATGAGCAGTTCTTC
CAIRRTGGVSYNEQFF
>TRBJ1-4|.|few|TRBV19
TGTGCCAGTAACCAGGCCGGTGAAAAACTGTTTTTT
CASNQAGEKLFF
>TRBJ1-1|.|few|TRBV11-2
TGTGCCAGCAGCTTAGACAGGGGAGATGAAGCTTTCTTT
CASSLDRGDEAFF
>TRBJ2-1|TRBD1|.|TRBV6-5
TGTGCCAGCCAGGGACAGCTCTACAATGAGCAGTTCTTC
CASQGQLYNEQFF
>TRBJ1-1|.|few|TRBV5-5
TGTGCCAGCAGCTTGGATGGGGGGACTGAAGCTTTCTTT
CASSLDGGTEAFF
>TRBJ2-7|.|.|TRBV9
TGTGCCAGCAGCGGGGCGGGGCTCGTCGACGAGCAGTACTTC
CASSGAGLVDEQYF
>TRBJ1-2|TRBD1|.|TRBV15
TGTGCCACCAGTAGCGCAGGGGCAGGGGGAGCCTATGGCTACACCTTC
CATSSAGAGGAYGYTF
>TRBJ2-1|TRBD1|few|TRBV5-1
TGCGCCAGCAGCTTGCGTCAGGGGGCGTACAATGAGCAGTTCTTC
CASSLRQGAYNEQFF
>TRBJ1-2|TRBD1|.|TRBV9
TGTGCCAGCAGCGCCCACCCGAACATAGGGACAGCCGGGGGCTACACCTTC
CASSAHPNIGTAGGYTF
>TRBJ2-1|TRBD1|.|TRBV7-9
TGTTCCAGCAGCCCCGGACAGGGGCAGTTCTTC
CSSSPGQGQFF
>TRBJ1-6|.|.|TRBV27
TGTGCCAGCAGTTTTCTGGCTAGCTCCTATAATTCACCCCTCCACTTT
CASSFLASSYNSPLHF
>TRBJ1-6|.|.|TRBV27
TGTGCCAGCAGTTTCTCCTCAGGGTTGGGCTCCTATAATTCACCCCTCCACTTT
CASSFSSGLGSYNSPLHF
>TRBJ2-7|.|.|TRBV30
TGTGCCTGGAGTCCAGGGGAGAATGGGTACGAGCAGTACTTC
CAWSPGENGYEQYF
>TRBJ2-7|.|few|TRBV11-2
TGTGCCAGCAGCGAGAACAGGGCCTACGAGCAGTACTTC
CASSENRAYEQYF
>TRBJ1-4|.|.|TRBV7-6
TGTGCCAGCAGCTTAGGGCTTTTATGGGGGGGCCGGAATGAAAAACTGTTTTTT
CASSLGLLWGGRNEKLFF
>TRBJ2-7|.|once|TRBV29-1
TGCAGCATCGGTGAAAGCTCCTACGAGCAGTACTTC
CSIGESSYEQYF
>TRBJ2-7|TRBD1|few|TRBV2
TGTGCCGGACAGGGTAATCGATACGAGCAGTACTTC
CAGQGNRYEQYF
>TRBJ1-2|TRBD1|.|TRBV7-9
TGTGCCAGCAGCACCGACAGGGGGCGAGCCCATAGGGGCTACACCTTC
CASSTDRGRAHRGYTF
>TRBJ1-6|.|.|TRBV4-1
TGCGCCAGCAGCCAAGAAGATGACAGCTCCTATAATTCACCCCTCCACTTT
CASSQEDDSSYNSPLHF
>TRBJ1-1|TRBD1|.|TRBV11-2
TGTGCCAGCAGCCCCAGGGGGCGCGGGACTGAAGCTTTCTTT
CASSPRGRGTEAFF
>TRBJ1-3|.|.|TRBV6-5
TGTGCCAGCATCCCTTTTAACTCTGGAAACACCATATATTTT
CASIPFNSGNTIYF
>TRBJ1-4|TRBD1|.|TRBV6-6
TGTGCCAGCAGGGACAGGGCATACATTGAAAAACTGTTTTTT
CASRDRAYIEKLFF
>TRBJ1-1|.|few|TRBV7-8
TGTGCCAGCAGCGCCGGGGTTTACACTGAAGCTTTCTTT
CASSAGVYTEAFF
>TRBJ1-5|TRBD1|.|TRBV9
TGTGCCAGCAGCAAAGACAGGGTCAGCAATCAGCCCCAGCATTTT
CASSKDRVSNQPQHF
>TRBJ2-1|.|.|TRBV11-2
TGTGCCAGCAGCTTAGTTCCTAAGGGGGTGCGTAATGAGCAGTTCTTC
CASSLVPKGVRNEQFF
>TRBJ2-1|TRBD1|once|TRBV19
TGTGCCAGTAGTATATCTTTTGGACAGGCTATTCATGAGCAGTTCTTC
CASSISFGQAIHEQFF
>TRBJ2-5|TRBD2|.|TRBV30
TGTGCCTGGAGTGTAGGACTAGCTGTGGAGACCCAGTACTTC
CAWSVGLAVETQYF